A selection of T cell receptor beta chains follows, all from one sample in a study of somatic mutations in cytotoxic T cells in rheumatoid arthritis. Assay used: immunoSEQ multiplex PCR; TCRdb lists only in-frame clones, some missing. Of about 18,000 clones listed, around four fifths were seen once; the top ten hold around 20%. Sequenced material: CD8+ T cells sorted from blood. The source of these receptors is an adult with rheumatoid arthritis. Each CDR3 is given with its conserved first and last residue.

v_call: TRBV6-1; j_call: TRBJ2-1; cdr3_aa: CASSEATGGWNEQFF
v_call: TRBV27; j_call: TRBJ1-1; cdr3_aa: CASRTQGTSNEAFF
v_call: TRBV10-3; j_call: TRBJ2-7; cdr3_aa: CAMTSTPYEQYF
v_call: TRBV7-8; j_call: TRBJ2-7; cdr3_aa: CASSLPLGGDSYEQYF
v_call: TRBV11-3; j_call: TRBJ1-2; cdr3_aa: CASSLGWSYTF
v_call: TRBV6-5; j_call: TRBJ1-1; cdr3_aa: CASSSKDTLTEAFF
v_call: TRBV11-3; j_call: TRBJ2-6; cdr3_aa: CASTHWGAGANVLTF
v_call: TRBV9; j_call: TRBJ2-3; cdr3_aa: CASSGDFTDTQYF
v_call: TRBV10-2; j_call: TRBJ1-1; cdr3_aa: CASSDPSDRANTEAFF
v_call: TRBV6-5; j_call: TRBJ2-3; cdr3_aa: CASSQDKVSDTQYF
v_call: TRBV29-1; j_call: TRBJ2-3; cdr3_aa: CSVDGGVITDTQYF
v_call: TRBV30; j_call: TRBJ2-7; cdr3_aa: CAWSLQGYEQYF
v_call: TRBV5-4; j_call: .; cdr3_aa: CASSLGHSNSYEQYF
v_call: TRBV4-1; j_call: TRBJ2-7; cdr3_aa: CASSQVALASSYEQYF
v_call: TRBV5-1; j_call: TRBJ2-2; cdr3_aa: CASSPGLLTIVDNTGELFF
v_call: TRBV5-5; j_call: TRBJ2-7; cdr3_aa: CASSLVVEQYF
v_call: TRBV7-9; j_call: TRBJ2-3; cdr3_aa: CASSPRAGDSDTQYF
v_call: TRBV2; j_call: TRBJ1-5; cdr3_aa: CASSVGQGHQPQHF
v_call: TRBV6-1; j_call: TRBJ2-3; cdr3_aa: CASTRDRGLRDTQYF
v_call: TRBV7-6; j_call: TRBJ1-4; cdr3_aa: CASSSGQGEGKKLFF
v_call: TRBV4-1; j_call: TRBJ1-1; cdr3_aa: CASSQGTNTEAFF
v_call: TRBV27; j_call: TRBJ2-1; cdr3_aa: CASSLSLHNEQFF
v_call: TRBV15; j_call: TRBJ1-1; cdr3_aa: CATSDTPGQGSEAFF
v_call: TRBV14; j_call: TRBJ1-1; cdr3_aa: CASSDRGMAEAFF
v_call: TRBV27; j_call: TRBJ1-2; cdr3_aa: CASNSGYTF
v_call: TRBV2; j_call: TRBJ2-1; cdr3_aa: CASSDVGGEDNEQFF
v_call: TRBV30; j_call: TRBJ2-2; cdr3_aa: CAWSVLSGELFF
v_call: TRBV6-6; j_call: TRBJ2-1; cdr3_aa: CASSYSRLAGVEQFF
v_call: TRBV27; j_call: TRBJ1-2; cdr3_aa: CASSLNGDSYGYTF
v_call: TRBV18; j_call: TRBJ1-2; cdr3_aa: CASSPPRVGLLTLNYGYTF
v_call: TRBV11-2; j_call: TRBJ1-2; cdr3_aa: CASSLTEVNGYTF
v_call: TRBV4-1; j_call: TRBJ2-1; cdr3_aa: CASSQGGNEQFF
v_call: TRBV10-2; j_call: TRBJ2-2; cdr3_aa: CASSESTLAVYTGELFF
v_call: TRBV4-2; j_call: TRBJ2-1; cdr3_aa: CASSLGLAGHRYYNEQFF
v_call: TRBV19; j_call: TRBJ1-1; cdr3_aa: CASSFSRLNTEAFF
v_call: TRBV2; j_call: TRBJ2-5; cdr3_aa: CAAALPSGHQETQYF
v_call: TRBV28; j_call: TRBJ1-1; cdr3_aa: CASSFWVGPEAFF